This T cell receptor beta chain was documented in a study of blood T cell repertoires in COVID-19. TCRdb keeps only in-frame clones here, not all; method: immunoSEQ multiplex PCR. This table has 250,000 or so clones, 85% to 90% appearing once. The CDR3 contains 15 residues. Germline V lookup: CDR1 SGHNT, CDR2 YENEEA. V was cut by 4 bases and J by 0 bases, with 12 bases left in between. The clonotype comes from a woman in her thirties or forties who had recovered from COVID-19. V is TRBV11-3 and J is TRBJ1-2, with a weak D call TRBD1 (6 bases). The sequenced sample consisted of peripheral blood. The CDR3 loop is CASSSTGTANYGYTF. CDR3 nucleotides: TGTGCCAGCAGCTCAACAGGGACCGCTAACTATGGCTACACCTTC. Complete variable domain (other parts from reference TRBV11-3 and TRBJ1-2): EAGVVQSPRYKIIEKKQPVAFWCNPISGHNTLYWYLQNLGQGPELLIRYENEEAVDDSQLPKDRFSAERLKGVDSTLKIQPAELGDSAVYLCASSSTGTANYGYTFGSGTRLTVV.